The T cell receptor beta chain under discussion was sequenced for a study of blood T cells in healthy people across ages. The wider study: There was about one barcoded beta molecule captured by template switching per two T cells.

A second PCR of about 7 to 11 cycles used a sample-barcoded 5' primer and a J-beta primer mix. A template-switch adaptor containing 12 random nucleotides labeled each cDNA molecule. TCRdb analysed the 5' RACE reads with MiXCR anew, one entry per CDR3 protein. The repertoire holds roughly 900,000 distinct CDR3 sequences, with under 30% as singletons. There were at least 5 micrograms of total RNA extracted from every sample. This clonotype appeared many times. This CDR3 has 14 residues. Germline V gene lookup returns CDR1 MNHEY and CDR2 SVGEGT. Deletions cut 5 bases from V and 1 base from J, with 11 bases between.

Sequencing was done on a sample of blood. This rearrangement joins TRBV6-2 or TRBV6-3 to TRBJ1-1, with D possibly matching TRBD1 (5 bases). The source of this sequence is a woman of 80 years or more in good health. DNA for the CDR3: TGTGCCAGCAGTACCCAGGGTAAGAACACTGAAGCTTTCTTT. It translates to CASSTQGKNTEAFF.